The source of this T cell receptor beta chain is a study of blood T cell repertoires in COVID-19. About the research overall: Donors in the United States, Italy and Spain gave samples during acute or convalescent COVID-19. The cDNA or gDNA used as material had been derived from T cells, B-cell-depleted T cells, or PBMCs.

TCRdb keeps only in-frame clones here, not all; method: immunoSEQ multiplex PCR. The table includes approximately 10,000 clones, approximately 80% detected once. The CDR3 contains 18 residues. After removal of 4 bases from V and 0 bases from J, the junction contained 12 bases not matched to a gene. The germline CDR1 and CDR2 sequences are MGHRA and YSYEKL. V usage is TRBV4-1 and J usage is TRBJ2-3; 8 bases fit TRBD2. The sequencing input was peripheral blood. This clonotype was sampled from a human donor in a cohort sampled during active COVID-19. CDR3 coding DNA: TGCGCCAGCAGCCGCAACGAACTAGCGGTCCTTAGCACAGATACGCAGTATTTT. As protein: CASSRNELAVLSTDTQYF.